This T cell receptor beta chain was recovered during a study of OX40 agonist ivuxolimab in advanced cancers. With 1 base clipped from V and 1 base from J, the junction kept 4 bases outside the gene matches. Germline loops: CDR1 SGHAT, CDR2 FQNNGV. The CDR3 consists of 16 residues. Generated by immunoSEQ multiplex PCR, the TCRdb table keeps only in-frame clones and is missing some. Here the sample spans 78,000 or so clones, approximately 81% being singletons. This chain connects TRBV11-2 to TRBJ2-1; the match to TRBD2 covers 7 bases. The input for sequencing was CD4+ or CD8+ T cells sorted from blood, taken in a trial of the OX40 agonist ivuxolimab. This clonotype was obtained from an adult with an advanced solid tumor such as melanoma, head and neck, liver or kidney cancer. CDR3 residues: CASSLGGSISYNEQFF. The DNA of the CDR3 is TGTGCCAGCAGCTTAGGCGGGAGCATTTCCTACAATGAGCAGTTCTTC.